This TCR beta chain was sequenced during a study of human T cells and chemical hapten exposure. Study at large: Variability of per-sample TCR yields stemmed mainly from small differences in pooled library volume.

Germline lookup yields CDR1 SGDLS and CDR2 YYNGEE. This CDR3 is 15 amino acids long. V was trimmed by 4 bases and J by 5 bases, leaving 18 bases between them. This clonotype was recorded at least ten times. The antigen remains unidentified. Study-level results: All donors were alopecia patients, so their immunity may differ from that of healthy people.

Time point reported: patch test 2, 6 weeks after DPC sensitization. Noted treatment: therapeutic diphenylcyclopropenone sensitization with weekly scalp DPC. Unique molecular identifiers were attached to individual cDNA molecules during library preparation. TCRdb re-called the RACE reads through MiXCR, storing one row per CDR3 protein. The repertoire holds fewer than 90,000 distinct CDR3 sequences, with around 6.7% as singletons. The receptor's source is a woman aged 25 to 39 with alopecia areata. Some clones in this sample may be carry-over from other donors' samples. The source material was whole blood, sampled in connection with sensitization to the hapten diphenylcyclopropenone (DPC). The rearrangement uses TRBV9 and TRBJ2-5; possibly TRBD1 for D (8 bases). CDR3 protein: CASSPRTGRGETQYF. The CDR3 DNA reads TGTGCCAGCAGCCCACGGACAGGGCGGGGGGAGACCCAGTACTTC.